This TCR beta chain originates from a study of shared clonotypes between healthy human individuals. Study-wide results and limits: Relative to clonotypes present in all four donors, those not shared had lower generation probabilities.

As concerns this clone: Its target is not known.

The CDR3 sequence is 14 residues long. Losses at the gene ends were 5 bases for V and 2 bases for J; bases not matched to a gene: 5. CDR1 and CDR2 (germline): KGHSH, LQKENI. The investigators split CD4+ cells into a CD45RA+ naive subset and a CD45RA-negative memory subset. Profiled with immunoSEQ multiplex PCR; TCRdb holds only in-frame clones, not every one. The table has 2.3 million or so clones, 93% seen once. This sequence originates from a man younger than 35 in good health. Some clones in this sample may be carry-over from other donors' samples. The rearrangement links TRBV18 to TRBJ2-5; TRBD2 agrees at 7 bases. The sequencing input was naive CD4+ T cells from PBMCs. Specified subset: CD45RA+ positively selected. CDR3 residues: CASSSPGGQETQYF. CDR3 in DNA: TGTGCCAGCTCATCCCCCGGGGGGCAAGAGACCCAGTACTTC.